The T cell receptor (beta chain) described here comes from a study of T cell changes during pregnancy in multiple sclerosis. Method: immunoSEQ multiplex PCR; TCRdb's copy keeps in-frame clones and lacks some. This table has roughly 59,000 clones, around 95% appearing once. Germline V lookup: CDR1 WNHNN, CDR2 SYGVQD (reference sequence). The CDR3 contains 16 residues. Between the trimmed V and J ends, which lost 9 bases and 0 bases, there was a span of 18 bases. Sequencing used CD4+ T cells from peripheral blood mononuclear cells, obtained before pregnancy. The chain combines TRBV10-1 with TRBJ1-5, with D perhaps TRBD1 (5 bases). This sequence originates from a female donor with multiple sclerosis, enrolled in a pregnancy study. The CDR3 here is CASSVRRDYSNQPQHF. In DNA form, the CDR3 reads TGCGCCAGTTCCGTGAGAAGGGACTATAGCAATCAGCCCCAGCATTTT.